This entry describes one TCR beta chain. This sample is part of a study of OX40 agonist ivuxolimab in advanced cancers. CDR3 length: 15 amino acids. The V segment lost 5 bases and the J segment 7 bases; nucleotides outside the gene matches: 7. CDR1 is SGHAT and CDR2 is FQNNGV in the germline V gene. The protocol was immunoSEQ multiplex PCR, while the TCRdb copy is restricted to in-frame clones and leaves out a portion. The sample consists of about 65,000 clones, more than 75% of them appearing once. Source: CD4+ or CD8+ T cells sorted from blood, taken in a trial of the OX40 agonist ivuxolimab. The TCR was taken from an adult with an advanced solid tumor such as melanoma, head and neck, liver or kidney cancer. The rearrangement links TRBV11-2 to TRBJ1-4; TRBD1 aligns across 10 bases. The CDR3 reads CASSPDRGLGEKLFF. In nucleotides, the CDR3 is TGTGCCAGCAGCCCCGACAGGGGGCTGGGTGAAAAACTGTTTTTT.